A selection of T cell receptor beta chains follows, all from one sample in a study of long-term antiretroviral therapy in people with HIV. Some clones are missing from TCRdb's copy, which holds only in-frame ones; the method was immunoSEQ multiplex PCR. The sample has around 34,000 clones; about 70% are singletons. Sequencing used unsorted PBMCs, obtained 3 years after starting antiretroviral therapy. Receptor source: a man aged 50-60 years with HIV. CDR3s include the opening cysteine and the closing phenylalanine or tryptophan. The D gene is left open where the match is weak. Only some rows state a clone size, as once, few, many or a class for expanded clones.

D gene | J gene | V gene | clone size | CDR3 DNA | CDR3 protein
NA | TRBJ1-5 | TRBV11-2 | NA | TGTGCCAGCAGCAGAGGGGTTAATCAGCCCCAGCATTTT | CASSRGVNQPQHF
NA | TRBJ2-3 | TRBV28 | NA | TGTGCCAGCACCTCGGGCGGGCCCGCAGATACGCAGTATTTT | CASTSGGPADTQYF
NA | TRBJ1-4 | TRBV4-3 | NA | TGCGCCAGCAGCCGGCAGCCTGAAAGCACTAATGAAAAACTGTTTTTT | CASSRQPESTNEKLFF
TRBD2 | TRBJ2-5 | TRBV30 | NA | TGTGCCTGGAGTTCCCTAGCGGGAGTCAGTGGGACCCAGTACTTC | CAWSSLAGVSGTQYF
TRBD2 | TRBJ2-1 | TRBV9 | NA | TGTGCCAGCAGCATTCCCGGGACTAGGAATGAGCAGTTCTTC | CASSIPGTRNEQFF
NA | TRBJ1-2 | TRBV5-6 | NA | TGTGCCAGCAGCTTGGACAGGATCTATGGCTACACCTTC | CASSLDRIYGYTF
TRBD2 | TRBJ2-3 | TRBV5-1 | NA | TGCGCCAGCAGCCTCGGGGGGGAGTCAGATACGCAGTATTTT | CASSLGGESDTQYF
NA | TRBJ1-1 | TRBV19 | few | TGTGCCAGTAGTCCTCACAGCGGAACGCGCACTGAAGCTTTCTTT | CASSPHSGTRTEAFF
TRBD2 | TRBJ2-5 | TRBV14 | NA | TGTGCCAGCAGCCAAGACGGGGGGTTCAAGGGCCCCCACAAAGAGACCCAGTACTTC | CASSQDGGFKGPHKETQYF
NA | TRBJ1-1 | TRBV11-2 | NA | TGTGCCAGCAGCCTCTCCACGAACACTGAAGCTTTCTTT | CASSLSTNTEAFF
TRBD2 | TRBJ2-1 | TRBV2 | NA | TGTGCCAGCAGCGTTTGGGAGGGCGATGAGCAGTTCTTC | CASSVWEGDEQFF
NA | TRBJ1-3 | TRBV29-1 | NA | TGCAGCGTTGCCTCCTCAGGTGGAAACACCATATATTTT | CSVASSGGNTIYF
TRBD1 | TRBJ1-1 | TRBV5-6 | NA | TGTGCCAGCAGCTGGCTCGACAGGGGGGAAACTGAAGCTTTCTTT | CASSWLDRGETEAFF
NA | TRBJ1-1 | TRBV7-2 | few | TGTGCCAGCAGCCAATCTGAGGTTTTCACTGAAGCTTTCTTT | CASSQSEVFTEAFF
NA | TRBJ2-6 | TRBV4-1 | NA | TGCGCCAGCAGCCAAGATGACGGCGGCTCTGGGGCCAACGTCCTGACTTTC | CASSQDDGGSGANVLTF
NA | TRBJ1-2 | TRBV2 | NA | TGTGCCAGCACCGTGGCCCTGGACGGGTTCTATGGCTACACCTTC | CASTVALDGFYGYTF
TRBD1 | TRBJ2-1 | TRBV9 | NA | TGTGCCAGCAGCTCCCACAGGGGCAGGACCCTATACAATGAGCAGTTCTTC | CASSSHRGRTLYNEQFF
NA | TRBJ1-1 | TRBV27 | NA | TGTGCCACCCTATACAGGGTTCCCACTGAAGCTTTCTTT | CATLYRVPTEAFF
NA | TRBJ2-5 | TRBV7-9 | NA | TGTGCCAGCAGCTACGGGCAGCAAGAGACCCAGTACTTC | CASSYGQQETQYF
NA | TRBJ1-5 | TRBV5-6 | NA | TGTGCCAGCAGCCTTGGGATCTTGGGGCCCCAGCATTTT | CASSLGILGPQHF
NA | TRBJ1-4 | TRBV6-5 | NA | TGTGCCACGAGGAGCAGGGCTAATGAAAAACTGTTTTTT | CATRSRANEKLFF
TRBD2 | TRBJ2-5 | TRBV2 | NA | TGTGCCAGCAGTGAGGAACTAGCGGGAGTGGGAGAGACCCAGTACTTC | CASSEELAGVGETQYF
NA | TRBJ1-6 | TRBV19 | NA | TGTGCCAGTAGTGTCCCGCGTGAGTTTGATTCACCCCTCCACTTT | CASSVPREFDSPLHF
NA | TRBJ2-3 | TRBV2 | NA | TGTGCCAGCGGGAGGACTAAGCGAGACACAGATACGCAGTATTTT | CASGRTKRDTDTQYF
NA | TRBJ1-5 | TRBV2 | few | TGTGCCAGCAGTGAAGCTGGCAGGGCTCAGCCCCAGCATTTT | CASSEAGRAQPQHF
TRBD2 | TRBJ2-7 | TRBV7-6 | NA | TGTGCCAGCAGCTCCCTTTTTAGAAGCGGGAGGCAGGAGCAGTACTTC | CASSSLFRSGRQEQYF
TRBD1 | TRBJ2-3 | TRBV7-9 | NA | TGTGCCAGCAGCTATGGACAGGGAAGCACAGATACGCAGTATTTT | CASSYGQGSTDTQYF
TRBD2 | TRBJ2-7 | TRBV9 | few | TGTGCCAGCAGCGCGGGACTAGCGCTCTACGAGCAGTACTTC | CASSAGLALYEQYF
NA | TRBJ2-1 | TRBV11-2 | NA | TGTGCCAGCAGCCCCCACAGGGTTGGCAATGAGCAGTTCTTC | CASSPHRVGNEQFF
NA | TRBJ1-5 | TRBV6-6 | NA | TGTGCCAGCAGAAACGGAGGTCGGGCGAATCAGCCCCAGCATTTT | CASRNGGRANQPQHF
TRBD1 | TRBJ2-2 | TRBV4-3 | NA | TGCGCCAGCAGCCGTTTGGACAGGGACAACACCGGGGAGCTGTTTTTT | CASSRLDRDNTGELFF
NA | TRBJ1-4 | TRBV6-6 | once | TGTGCCAGCAGTTACTCGGATGAAAAACTGTTTTTT | CASSYSDEKLFF
NA | TRBJ1-5 | TRBV7-2 | few | TGTGCCAGCAGCTCCCGGGCAGGGGCGGGCAATCAGCCCCAGCATTTT | CASSSRAGAGNQPQHF
NA | TRBJ1-2 | TRBV4-1 | once | TGCGCCAGCATGGGTCAAAAAAAAGGCTACACCTTC | CASMGQKKGYTF
TRBD1 | TRBJ2-4 | TRBV29-1 | once | TGCAGCGTCGCTAGGGGACAGGGGGACAACATTCAGTACTTC | CSVARGQGDNIQYF
NA | TRBJ1-5 | TRBV5-5 | NA | TGTGCCAGCAGTCCCCAGGGGAGGGGCAATCAGCCCCAGCATTTT | CASSPQGRGNQPQHF
TRBD1 | TRBJ2-7 | TRBV28 | NA | TGTGCCAGCAGTTACCAATTGACAGGGGCCACCTACGAGCAGTACTTC | CASSYQLTGATYEQYF
NA | TRBJ2-3 | TRBV4-3 | NA | TGCGCCAGCAGCCTCCTTCAAGGGGGCACAGATACGCAGTATTTT | CASSLLQGGTDTQYF
NA | TRBJ2-7 | TRBV7-8 | NA | TGTGCCAGCAGCTCCCTCGGGGGTAGCGGCTACGAGCAGTACTTC | CASSSLGGSGYEQYF
TRBD2 | TRBJ2-3 | TRBV19 | NA | TGTGCCAGTAGTATCGGTCTAGCGGGGGGGCATGATACGCAGTATTTT | CASSIGLAGGHDTQYF
NA | TRBJ1-6 | TRBV11-2 | few | TGTGCCAGCAGCTTAGGGTCGGGGGCGCAATCACCCCTCCACTTT | CASSLGSGAQSPLHF
TRBD1 | TRBJ2-7 | TRBV7-2 | NA | TGTGCCAGCAGCTTAATGATGGGACAGGGTTCCGAGCAGTACTTC | CASSLMMGQGSEQYF
NA | TRBJ2-1 | TRBV19 | NA | TGTGCCAGTAGTCCTCAAATGAATGAGCAGTTCTTC | CASSPQMNEQFF
NA | TRBJ1-2 | TRBV11-2 | NA | TGTGCCAGCAGCTTAAGTTGGTCGAGGACAGATGGCTACACCTTC | CASSLSWSRTDGYTF
TRBD1 | TRBJ2-7 | TRBV27 | NA | TGTGCCAGCAGTTTAGGGACAGGGGTCTACGAGCAGTACTTC | CASSLGTGVYEQYF
TRBD2 | TRBJ2-5 | TRBV5-1 | NA | TGCGCCAGCAGCTTGGGAGGGACTAGCGGTCAAGAGACCCAGTACTTC | CASSLGGTSGQETQYF